The source of this T cell receptor (beta chain) is a study of CD8 T cells in Susac syndrome. Study-wide context: Within the group of sequenced Susac syndrome patients, 5 or 6 had active disease and eight were in remission. At the time of blood draw, patients with Susac syndrome were therapy-naive, receiving corticosteroids, or receiving intravenous immunoglobulin alone.

Reverse transcription of roughly 0.5 to 1 ug RNA was carried out with random hexamers. Across 54 Vbeta and 13 Jbeta, TCR beta CDR3 was amplified with immunoSEQ multiplex PCR. TCRdb reprocessed the immunoSEQ multiplex PCR reads via MiXCR and lists one record per CDR3 protein. The table includes approximately 190,000 distinct CDR3 sequences, around 95% detected once. TCR beta from blood CD8+ and CD4+ T cells was sequenced. The CDR3 runs to 13 residues. Germline assignment: CDR1 LGHNA and CDR2 YNFKEQ. V shed 4 bases and J shed 7 bases, with 12 bases lying between them. Sequenced input: CD4+ T cells from PBMCs. The receptor was isolated from a human donor with Susac syndrome. The chain is built from TRBV4-2 and TRBJ2-3; D is uncertain. The CDR3 sequence: CASSLSGTNTQYF. CDR3 coding DNA: TGTGCCAGCAGCCTTAGTGGCACGAATACGCAGTATTTT.